A selection of T cell receptor beta chains follows, all from one sample in a study of blood T cell repertoires in COVID-19. The assay was immunoSEQ multiplex PCR, and TCRdb's table has in-frame clones only and misses some. The repertoire holds 250,000 or so clones, around 87% seen once, with roughly 5.6% in the top ten. Material: peripheral blood. These receptors came from a woman aged 55 to 70 with COVID-19, enrolled during active disease. Both conserved end residues are part of each CDR3. A D gene is named only where the DNA matches it firmly. Clone sizes are given selectively: once, few, many, or a class where the clone is expanded.

j_gene | v_gene | d_gene | abundance | CDR3aa | CDR3nt
TRBJ1-5 | TRBV28 | TRBD1 | . | CASRGTGGGQPQHF | TGTGCCAGCAGGGGGACAGGGGGAGGACAGCCCCAGCATTTT
TRBJ2-7 | TRBV5-1 | TRBD1 | . | CASSLGGQGYSYEQYF | TGCGCCAGCAGCTTGGGGGGACAGGGGTACTCCTACGAGCAGTACTTC
TRBJ2-3 | TRBV7-9 | TRBD2 | . | CASRPLAGGTDTQYF | TGTGCCAGCAGACCTCTAGCGGGAGGCACAGATACGCAGTATTTT
TRBJ2-3 | TRBV7-9 | . | . | CASSPLRLSADTQYF | TGTGCCAGCAGCCCTCTCCGACTAAGCGCAGATACGCAGTATTTT
TRBJ2-5 | TRBV7-2 | . | once | CASSLGTDQETQYF | TGTGCCAGCAGCTTAGGGACAGACCAAGAGACCCAGTACTTC
TRBJ1-2 | TRBV29-1 | . | . | CSVEVRENYGYTF | TGCAGCGTTGAGGTGAGGGAGAACTATGGCTACACCTTC
TRBJ2-2 | TRBV5-1 | TRBD1 | . | CASSSNGQGAVGELFF | TGCGCCAGCAGCTCGAATGGACAGGGGGCTGTCGGGGAGCTGTTTTTT
TRBJ1-2 | TRBV19 | . | . | CASSLRQNHGYTF | TGTGCCAGTAGTTTGAGGCAAAACCATGGCTACACCTTC
TRBJ1-6 | TRBV15 | . | . | CATSRDRGYNSPLHF | TGTGCCACCAGCAGAGACAGAGGCTATAATTCACCCCTCCACTTT
TRBJ2-1 | TRBV19 | TRBD1 | . | CASSMGGQGYNEQFF | TGTGCCAGTAGTATGGGGGGACAGGGATACAATGAGCAGTTCTTC
TRBJ1-6 | TRBV5-5 | . | . | CASRRRQSSSYNSPLHF | TGTGCCAGCAGACGCCGACAGTCGAGCTCCTATAATTCACCCCTCCACTTT
TRBJ2-1 | TRBV7-6 | TRBD2 | . | CASSPRPALAGGAEQFF | TGTGCCAGCAGCCCTCGCCCGGCGCTAGCGGGAGGGGCTGAGCAGTTCTTC
TRBJ1-2 | TRBV29-1 | TRBD1 | . | CSVVGGQGARGYTF | TGCAGCGTTGTAGGAGGACAGGGTGCGCGAGGCTACACCTTC
TRBJ1-1 | TRBV9 | TRBD1 | . | CASSPRPGTGNTEAFF | TGTGCCAGCAGCCCACGTCCCGGGACAGGGAACACTGAAGCTTTCTTT
TRBJ2-2 | TRBV5-1 | . | . | CASSPRVAVANTGELFF | TGCGCCAGCAGCCCTAGGGTAGCGGTCGCGAACACCGGGGAGCTGTTTTTT
TRBJ2-2 | TRBV5-5 | . | . | CASRNGMGPGELFF | TGTGCCAGCAGAAATGGGATGGGGCCCGGGGAGCTGTTTTTT